Only a few counts were recorded for the clone carrying this T cell receptor beta chain. One end of the junction fails to match germline, which may point to a read error. This entry is derived from a study of OX40 agonist ivuxolimab in advanced cancers. Profiling relied on immunoSEQ multiplex PCR, and the TCRdb table lists in-frame clones only, not all of them. The sample yields roughly 59,000 clones, over 75% seen once. The sample here was CD4+ or CD8+ T cells sorted from blood, taken in a trial of the OX40 agonist ivuxolimab. This TCR derives from an adult with an advanced solid tumor such as melanoma, head and neck, liver or kidney cancer.

The CDR3 spells CASSIGPSSTDTQYF. DNA for the CDR3: TGTGCCAGTAGCATAGGGCCTTCTAGCACAGATACGCAGTATTTT. The chain is built from TRBV19 and TRBJ2-3; D is ambiguous. Per germline, CDR1 LNHDA and CDR2 SQIVND (reference sequence). This CDR3 is built from 15 residues.